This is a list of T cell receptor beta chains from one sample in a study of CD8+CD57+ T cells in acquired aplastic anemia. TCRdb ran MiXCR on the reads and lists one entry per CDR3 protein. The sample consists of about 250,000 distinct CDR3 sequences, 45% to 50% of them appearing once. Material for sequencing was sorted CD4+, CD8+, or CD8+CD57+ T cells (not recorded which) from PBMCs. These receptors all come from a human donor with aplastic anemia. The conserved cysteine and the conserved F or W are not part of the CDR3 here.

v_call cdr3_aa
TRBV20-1 SARDGRGTGELF
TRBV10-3 ASSTEGPETQY
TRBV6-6 ASMDGTYEQY
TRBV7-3 ASSRQGRGETQY
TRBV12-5 ASGSGTVSYEQY
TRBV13 ASSLEAGEAGELF
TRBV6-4 ASSPSVDKKGVNTEAF
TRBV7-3 ASRPADRGHEQY
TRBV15 ATSRGGGAETQY
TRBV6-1 ASSEERRVGYEQY
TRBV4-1 ASLAGGRYT
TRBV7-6 ASSLGPLRSSYEQY
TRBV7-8 ASSVGGTGVYNEQF
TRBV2 ASSDAGPQDEQY
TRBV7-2 ASSLDAGGWGNEQF
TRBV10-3 AISESSRTGGSGANVLT
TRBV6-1 ASSPLGQSTNSPLH
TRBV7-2 ASSLTGLRDEQF
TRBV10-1 ASSESGADTQY
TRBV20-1 SVRRTGVSYGYT
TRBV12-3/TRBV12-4 ASSFEGSEQF
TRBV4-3 ASSQEWWTSGRQY
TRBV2 ASSASIHGYT
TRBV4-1 ASSGKERGNTEAF
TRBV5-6 ASSLRDSYNSPLH
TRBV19 ASRFGATEAF
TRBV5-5 ASTEEGLNTEAF
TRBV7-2 ASSLETGTGNIIY
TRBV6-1 ASKPGTGIKETQY
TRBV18 ASSGRGDSYNSPLH
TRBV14 ASSPLLRGSAHEQY
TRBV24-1 ATSVAGGSGELF
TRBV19 ASSNRVTEAF
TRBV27 ASTSSSDEQY
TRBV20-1 SVAFRDTEAF
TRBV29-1 SVNTGDQETQY
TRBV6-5 ASSYNRGRSPLH
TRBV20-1 SAREGATYEQY
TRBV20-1 SARSPGGGAYEQY
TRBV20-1 SARKPAGVGTSDTGELF
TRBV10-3 AISGRGSSRYGYT
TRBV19 ASRQDRGQPQH
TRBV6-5 ATSDTGTSQETQY
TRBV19 ASSIIGGGRNEQF
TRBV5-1 ASSFAPTSGIDTDTQY
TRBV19 ASSILIEETQY
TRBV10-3 AIRRGTTNVNEQF
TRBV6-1 ASSSQEHLSSYEQY
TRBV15 ATSRGISGASYEQY
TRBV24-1 ATSAYYGYT
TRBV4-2 ASSPKTGPGELF
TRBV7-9 ASSLERGGSYEQY
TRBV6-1 ASSEEELRSGNTIY